The 13 T cell receptor beta chains presented below share a single source sample, sequenced in a study of TIL therapy for anti-PD-1-resistant metastatic lung cancer (dated by TCRdb to about 2021). The immunoSEQ v3 hsTCRB kit was used to amplify TCR beta CDR3 regions from genomic DNA through bias-controlled multiplex PCR. The table was pulled from immuneACCESS by TCRdb, which kept in-frame rearrangements only. Such tables lose some clones; where checked, under half of the loss comes from unresolved V genes, and the rest has no known cause. The sample has about 50,000 clones on record, 79% of them singletons. The top ten constitute about 5% of the sample. Read against the paper, the sample's time point label means: pre-treatment sample, taken before nivolumab and TIL therapy. Sequencing used blood, obtained at baseline. Receptors originate from a woman between 25 and 80 years old with non-small cell lung cancer.

The chain joins TRBV15 to TRBJ2-7, with D unclear. Germline CDR1 reads LNHNV; CDR2 reads YYDKDF (reference sequence). The V end lost 0 bases, the J end lost 1 base, and 10 bases lay between the germline ends. The CDR3 has 15 residues. This chain's CDR3 is CATSRDLIGSYEQYF. The CDR3 DNA is TGTGCCACCAGCAGAGATCTTATAGGATCCTACGAGCAGTACTTC.

This clone was observed once. J is TRBJ2-5 and V is TRBV10-3; TRBD2 aligns across 12 bases. Per the germline V gene, CDR1 is ENHRY and CDR2 is SYGVKD. V gave up 4 bases and J gave up 5 bases; unmatched junction bases: 5. The CDR3 consists of 15 residues. CDR3 sequence: CAISGTSGVRETQYF. The CDR3, as DNA: TGTGCCATCAGTGGGACTAGCGGGGTTCGGGAGACCCAGTACTTC.

The chain couples TRBV16 to TRBJ1-1, with TRBD1 identical over 12 bases. Trimming at V came to 0 bases and at J to 7 bases, leaving 6 bases not matched to a gene. The CDR3 has 16 amino acids. CDR1 and CDR2 (germline): KGHSY, FQNENV. The CDR3 here is CASSQSPGQGANEAFF. In nucleotides, the CDR3 is TGTGCCAGCAGCCAATCCCCGGGACAGGGGGCGAATGAAGCTTTCTTT.

J is TRBJ1-2 and V is TRBV5-4; maybe TRBD1 (6 bases). Per the germline V gene, CDR1 is SGHNT and CDR2 is YYREEE (reference sequence). The germline V and J ends were trimmed by 5 bases and 7 bases, with 24 bases remaining between them. This CDR3 is 16 amino acids long. CDR3 sequence reads: CASSSPSTGRSGGYTF. The CDR3 DNA is TGTGCCAGCAGTAGCCCCTCCACAGGGAGATCGGGTGGCTACACCTTC.

The V and J genes are TRBV27 and TRBJ2-1; 9 bases line up with TRBD2. This CDR3 is built from 15 residues. The V and J ends lost 6 bases and 4 bases, in that order; junction bases with no gene match: 7. Germline V lookup: CDR1 MNHEY, CDR2 SMNVEV (reference sequence). As DNA, the CDR3 is TGTGCCAGCAGACCCGGGACTAGCTGGTACAATGAGCAGTTCTTC. It is translated as CASRPGTSWYNEQFF.

The rearrangement uses TRBV19 and TRBJ2-2; D is possibly TRBD1 or TRBD2 (6 bases each). CDR3 size: 17 residues. V lost 4 bases to trimming and J lost 6 bases, with 21 bases between them. In germline, CDR1 is LNHDA, CDR2 SQIVND (reference sequence). In DNA form, the CDR3 reads TGTGCCAGTAGTACAGGCGGGGTTCAGGGGTGGGCCGGGGAGCTGTTTTTT. Encoded protein: CASSTGGVQGWAGELFF. The whole variable domain, filled in from reference TRBV19 and TRBJ2-2, reads DGGITQSPKYLFRKEGQNVTLSCEQNLNHDAMYWYRQDPGQGLRLIYYSQIVNDFQKGDIAEGYSVSREKKESFPLTVTSAQKNPTAFYLCASSTGGVQGWAGELFFGEGSRLTVL.

This clone showed up just a few times. The chain uses TRBV9 and TRBJ1-5, with D tentatively TRBD1 (6 bases). The germline V gene has CDR1 SGDLS and CDR2 YYNGEE. Trimming took off 0 bases at V and 2 bases at J, with 6 bases between the two ends. This CDR3 region has 14 residues. CDR3 nucleotides: TGTGCCAGCAGCGTAGCAGGGGGCAATCAGCCCCAGCATTTT. Amino acid sequence: CASSVAGGNQPQHF. The full variable domain, with the rest looked up from reference TRBV9 and TRBJ1-5, is DSGVTQTPKHLITATGQRVTLRCSPRSGDLSVYWYQQSLDQGLQFLIQYYNGEERAKGNILERFSAQQFPDLHSELNLSSLELGDSALYFCASSVAGGNQPQHFGDGTRLSIL.

The V call is TRBV4-1, the J call TRBJ1-5; D gene unclear. V lost 1 base, J lost 0 bases, and 7 bases lay in between. The CDR3 length is 15 residues. CDR1 is MGHRA and CDR2 is YSYEKL in the germline V gene. The CDR3 nucleotides are TGCGCCAGCAGCCAAGGACATAATAGCAATCAGCCCCAGCATTTT. Its protein is CASSQGHNSNQPQHF.

The chain couples TRBV5-6 to TRBJ1-1; D is unclear. Germline V CDR1 and CDR2: SGHDT, YYEEEE. The CDR3 is made up of 12 amino acids. With 0 bases removed from V and 6 bases from J, the gap between germline ends came to 6 bases. CDR3 residues: CASSLGSAEAFF. CDR3 DNA sequence: TGTGCCAGCAGCTTGGGAAGCGCTGAAGCTTTCTTT.

The sample holds a few counts of this clone. The chain combines TRBV27 with TRBJ2-7; 7 nucleotides agree with TRBD2. With 3 bases clipped from V and 4 bases from J, the junction kept 6 bases outside the gene matches. This CDR3 comprises 14 residues. Germline assignment: CDR1 MNHEY and CDR2 SMNVEV (reference sequence). The CDR3 is CASSFLGGGYEQYF. Here the CDR3 DNA reads TGTGCCAGCAGTTTCCTCGGGGGAGGGTACGAGCAGTACTTC.

The rearrangement links TRBV27 to TRBJ2-1, with D possibly being TRBD1 (6 bases). The length of the CDR3 is 16 residues. The V gene lost 6 bases and the J gene lost 0 bases, with 15 bases spanning the gap. Germline CDR1 MNHEY, CDR2 SMNVEV (reference sequence). Here the CDR3 reads CASSPRGGISYNEQFF. The CDR3, as DNA: TGTGCCAGCAGCCCCAGAGGGGGAATCTCCTACAATGAGCAGTTCTTC.

For the CDR3, the DNA is TGTGCCAGCAGCTTGCCTGGATTGGGGACTGAAGCTTTCTTT. Residues: CASSLPGLGTEAFF. The V call is TRBV5-4, the J call TRBJ1-1; D is unresolved. The CDR3 consists of 14 residues. The germline V gene has CDR1 SGHNT and CDR2 YYREEE (reference sequence). With 1 base removed from V and 5 bases from J, the gap between germline ends came to 12 bases.

V and J are TRBV6-1 and TRBJ1-1; no definite D call. CDR1 and CDR2 from the germline V gene are MNHNS and SASEGT. V dropped 3 bases and J dropped 4 bases, with 12 bases sitting between them. This CDR3 contains 14 residues. As DNA, the CDR3 is TGTGCCAGCAGTGACCAGCTTGGAGGCACTGAAGCTTTCTTT. The encoded protein is CASSDQLGGTEAFF.